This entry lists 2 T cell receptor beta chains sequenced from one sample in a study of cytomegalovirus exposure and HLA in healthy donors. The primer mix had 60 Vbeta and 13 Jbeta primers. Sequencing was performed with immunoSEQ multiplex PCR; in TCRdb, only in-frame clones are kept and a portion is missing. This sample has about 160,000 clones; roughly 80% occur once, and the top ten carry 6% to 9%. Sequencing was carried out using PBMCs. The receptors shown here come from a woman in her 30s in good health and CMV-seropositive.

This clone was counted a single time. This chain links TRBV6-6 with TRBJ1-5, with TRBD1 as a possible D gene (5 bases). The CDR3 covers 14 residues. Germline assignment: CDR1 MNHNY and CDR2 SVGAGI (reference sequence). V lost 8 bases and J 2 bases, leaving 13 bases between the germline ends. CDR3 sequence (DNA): TGTGCCAGCCACACAGGATTGGGCAATCAGCCCCAGCATTTT. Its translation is CASHTGLGNQPQHF.

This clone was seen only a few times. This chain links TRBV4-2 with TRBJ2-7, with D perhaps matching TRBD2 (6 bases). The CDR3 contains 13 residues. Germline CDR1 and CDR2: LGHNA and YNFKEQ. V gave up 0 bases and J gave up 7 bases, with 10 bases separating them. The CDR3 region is CASSQEGLREQYF. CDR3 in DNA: TGTGCCAGCAGCCAAGAGGGACTGCGGGAGCAGTACTTC.